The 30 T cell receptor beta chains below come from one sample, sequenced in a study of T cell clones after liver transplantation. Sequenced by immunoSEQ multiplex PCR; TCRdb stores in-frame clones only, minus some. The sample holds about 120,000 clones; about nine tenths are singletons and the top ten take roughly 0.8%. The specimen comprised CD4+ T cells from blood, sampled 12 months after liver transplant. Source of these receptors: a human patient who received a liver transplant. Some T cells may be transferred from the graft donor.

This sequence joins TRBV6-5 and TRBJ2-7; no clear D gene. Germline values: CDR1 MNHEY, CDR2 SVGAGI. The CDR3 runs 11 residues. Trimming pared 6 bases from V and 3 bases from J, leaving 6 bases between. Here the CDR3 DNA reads TGTGCCAGCAGGAATCACTACGAGCAGTACTTC. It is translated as CASRNHYEQYF.

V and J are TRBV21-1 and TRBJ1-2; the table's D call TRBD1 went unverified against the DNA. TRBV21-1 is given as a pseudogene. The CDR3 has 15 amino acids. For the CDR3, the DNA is TGTGCCAGCAGCAAAGAAACAGGGGGCTGCTATGGCTACACCTTC. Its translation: CASSKETGGCYGYTF.

The CDR3 region has the DNA TGTGCCAGCGGACAGGGGGGCACTGAAGCTTTCTTT. This translates into CASGQGGTEAFF. The chain couples TRBV2 to TRBJ1-1; 10 bases are shared with TRBD1. Germline-derived CDR1 and CDR2 are SNHLY and FYNNEI. This CDR3 is 12 amino acids long. J was trimmed by 4 bases and V by 8 bases; bases with no gene match: 1.

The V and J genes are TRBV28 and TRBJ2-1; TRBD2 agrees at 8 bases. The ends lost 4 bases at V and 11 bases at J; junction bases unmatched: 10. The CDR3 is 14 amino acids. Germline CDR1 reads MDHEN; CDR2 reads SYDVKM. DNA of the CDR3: TGTGCCAGCAGTTCCGGGACTAGACCTAATCAGCAGTTCTTC. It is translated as CASSSGTRPNQQFF.

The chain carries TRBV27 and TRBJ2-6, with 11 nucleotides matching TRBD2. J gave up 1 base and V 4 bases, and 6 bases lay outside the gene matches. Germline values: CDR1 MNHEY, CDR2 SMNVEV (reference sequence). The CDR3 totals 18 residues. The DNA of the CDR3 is TGTGCCAGCAGTTCCCCACTAGCGGGAGTGTCTGGGGCCAACGTCCTGACTTTC. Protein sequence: CASSSPLAGVSGANVLTF. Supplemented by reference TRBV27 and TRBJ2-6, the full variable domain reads EAQVTQNPRYLITVTGKKLTVTCSQNMNHEYMSWYRQDPGLGLRQIYYSMNVEVTDKGDVPEGYKVSRKEKRNFPLILESPSPNQTSLYFCASSSPLAGVSGANVLTFGAGSRLTVL.

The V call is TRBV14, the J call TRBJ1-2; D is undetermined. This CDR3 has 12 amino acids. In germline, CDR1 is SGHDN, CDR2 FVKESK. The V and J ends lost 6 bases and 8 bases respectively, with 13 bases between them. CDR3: CASSLAVGGYTF. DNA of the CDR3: TGTGCCAGCAGTCTCGCAGTGGGGGGCTACACCTTC.

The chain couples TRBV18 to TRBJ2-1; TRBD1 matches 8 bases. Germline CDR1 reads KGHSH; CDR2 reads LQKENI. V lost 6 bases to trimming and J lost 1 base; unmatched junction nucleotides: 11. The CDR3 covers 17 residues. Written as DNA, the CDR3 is TGTGCCAGCTCCCAAAACAGGGGGTCGGGATCCTACAATGAGCAGTTCTTC. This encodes CASSQNRGSGSYNEQFF. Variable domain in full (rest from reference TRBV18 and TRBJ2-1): NAGVMQNPRHLVRRRGQEARLRCSPMKGHSHVYWYRQLPEEGLKFMVYLQKENIIDESGMPKERFSAEFPKEGPSILRIQQVVRGDSAAYFCASSQNRGSGSYNEQFFGPGTRLTVL.

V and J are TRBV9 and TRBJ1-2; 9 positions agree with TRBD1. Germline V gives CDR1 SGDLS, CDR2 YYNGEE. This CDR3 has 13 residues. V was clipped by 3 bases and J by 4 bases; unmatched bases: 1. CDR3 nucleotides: TGTGCCAGCAGCGCGACAGGGGGCTATGGCTACACCTTC. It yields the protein CASSATGGYGYTF.

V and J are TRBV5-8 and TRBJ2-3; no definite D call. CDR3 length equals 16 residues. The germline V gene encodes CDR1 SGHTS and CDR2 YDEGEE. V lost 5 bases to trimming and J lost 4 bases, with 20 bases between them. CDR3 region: CASSRAAHSEADTQYF. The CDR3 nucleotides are TGTGCCAGCAGTCGTGCGGCACACAGCGAGGCAGATACGCAGTATTTT.

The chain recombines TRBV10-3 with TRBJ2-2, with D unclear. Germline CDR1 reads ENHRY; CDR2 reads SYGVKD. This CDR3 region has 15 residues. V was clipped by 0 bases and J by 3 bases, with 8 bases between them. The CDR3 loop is CAISESNSYTGELFF. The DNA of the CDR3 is TGTGCCATCAGTGAGTCGAATAGTTACACCGGGGAGCTGTTTTTT.

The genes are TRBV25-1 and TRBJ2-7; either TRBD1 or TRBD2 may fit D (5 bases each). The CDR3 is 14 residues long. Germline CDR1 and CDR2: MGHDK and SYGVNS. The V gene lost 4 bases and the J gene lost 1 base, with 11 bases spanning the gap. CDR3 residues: CASSAEGRSYEQYF. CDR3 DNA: TGTGCCAGCAGTGCTGAGGGACGGTCCTACGAGCAGTACTTC.

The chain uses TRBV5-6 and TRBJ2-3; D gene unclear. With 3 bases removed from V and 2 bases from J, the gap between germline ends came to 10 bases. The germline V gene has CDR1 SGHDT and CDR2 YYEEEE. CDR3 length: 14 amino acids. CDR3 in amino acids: CASSSRAVTDTQYF. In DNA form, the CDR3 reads TGTGCCAGCAGCTCAAGGGCGGTCACAGATACGCAGTATTTT.

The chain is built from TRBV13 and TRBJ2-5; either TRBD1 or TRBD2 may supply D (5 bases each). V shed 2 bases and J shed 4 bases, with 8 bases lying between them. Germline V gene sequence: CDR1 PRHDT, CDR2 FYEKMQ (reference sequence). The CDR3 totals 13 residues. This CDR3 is CASSLRGVETQYF. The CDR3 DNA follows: TGTGCCAGCAGCTTAAGGGGAGTAGAGACCCAGTACTTC.

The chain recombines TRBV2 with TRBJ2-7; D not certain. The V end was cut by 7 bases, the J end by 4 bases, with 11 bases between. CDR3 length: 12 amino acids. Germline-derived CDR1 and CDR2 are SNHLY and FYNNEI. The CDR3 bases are TGTGCCAGCACCCCCCCCTCATACGAGCAGTACTTC. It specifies CASTPPSYEQYF.

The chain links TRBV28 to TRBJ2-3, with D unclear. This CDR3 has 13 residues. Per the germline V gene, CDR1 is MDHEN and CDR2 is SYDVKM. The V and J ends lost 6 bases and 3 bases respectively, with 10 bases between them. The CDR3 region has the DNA TGTGCCAGCAGCTCCCGTCTTACAGATACGCAGTATTTT. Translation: CASSSRLTDTQYF.

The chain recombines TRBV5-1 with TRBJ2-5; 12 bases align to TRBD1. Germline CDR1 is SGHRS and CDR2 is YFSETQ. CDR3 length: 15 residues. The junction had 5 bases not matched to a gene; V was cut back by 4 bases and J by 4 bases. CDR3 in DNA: TGCGCCAGCAGCCCCGGGACAGGGGGCATAGAGACCCAGTACTTC. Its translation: CASSPGTGGIETQYF.

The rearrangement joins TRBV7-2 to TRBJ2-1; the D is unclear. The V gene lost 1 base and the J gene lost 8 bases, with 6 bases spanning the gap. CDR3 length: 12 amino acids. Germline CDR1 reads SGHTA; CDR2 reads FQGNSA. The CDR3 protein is CASSLDFYEQFF. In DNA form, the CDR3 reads TGTGCCAGCAGCTTAGATTTCTATGAGCAGTTCTTC.

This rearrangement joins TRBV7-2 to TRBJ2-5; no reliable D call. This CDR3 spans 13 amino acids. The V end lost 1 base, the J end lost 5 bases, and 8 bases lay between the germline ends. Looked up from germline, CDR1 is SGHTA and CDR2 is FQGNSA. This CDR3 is CASSLVPRETQYF. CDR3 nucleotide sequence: TGTGCCAGCAGCTTAGTCCCCCGGGAGACCCAGTACTTC.

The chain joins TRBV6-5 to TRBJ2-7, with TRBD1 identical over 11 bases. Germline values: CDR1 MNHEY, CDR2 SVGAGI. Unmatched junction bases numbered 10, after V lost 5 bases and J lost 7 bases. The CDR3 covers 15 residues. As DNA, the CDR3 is TGTGCCAGCAGTCTACCGGGACAGGGGGTGGGGGAGCAGTACTTC. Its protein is CASSLPGQGVGEQYF.

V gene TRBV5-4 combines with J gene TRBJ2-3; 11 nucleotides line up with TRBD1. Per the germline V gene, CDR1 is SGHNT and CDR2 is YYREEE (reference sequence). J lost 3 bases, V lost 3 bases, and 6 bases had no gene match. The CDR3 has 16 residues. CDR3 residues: CASSSPGQGGTDTQYF. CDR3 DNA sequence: TGTGCCAGCAGCTCGCCGGGACAGGGGGGAACAGATACGCAGTATTTT.

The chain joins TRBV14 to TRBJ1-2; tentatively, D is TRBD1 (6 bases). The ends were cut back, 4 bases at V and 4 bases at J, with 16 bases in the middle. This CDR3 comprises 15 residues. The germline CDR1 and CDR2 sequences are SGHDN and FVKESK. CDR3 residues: CASSPPSGHLYGYTF. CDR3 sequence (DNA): TGTGCCAGCAGCCCTCCCTCGGGACATCTCTATGGCTACACCTTC.

The CDR3 sequence is CASRFLRQMNTEAFF. The CDR3 DNA reads TGTGCCAGCAGGTTCTTGAGACAGATGAACACTGAAGCTTTCTTT. The chain joins TRBV7-9 to TRBJ1-1; TRBD1 might be the D (5 bases). CDR1 SEHNR and CDR2 FQNEAQ come from the germline V gene (reference sequence). The CDR3 has 15 residues. V shed 6 bases and J shed 0 bases, with 14 bases lying between them.

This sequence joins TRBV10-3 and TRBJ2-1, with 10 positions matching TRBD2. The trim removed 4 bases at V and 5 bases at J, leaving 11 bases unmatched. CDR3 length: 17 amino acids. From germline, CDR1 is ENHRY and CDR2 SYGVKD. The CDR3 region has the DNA TGTGCCATCAGTGGAAGTAGGGCCAGCGGGAGGGACAATGAGCAGTTCTTC. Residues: CAISGSRASGRDNEQFF.

For the CDR3, the DNA is TGTGCCAGCAGCTTCGATGTTGGAGCGGGAGGGTATGAGACCCAGTACTTC. This encodes CASSFDVGAGGYETQYF. The chain combines TRBV11-1 with TRBJ2-5; TRBD2 matches at 10 bases. Unmatched junction bases numbered 12, after V lost 3 bases and J lost 5 bases. CDR1 SGHAT and CDR2 FQDESV come from the germline V gene (reference sequence). The CDR3 loop spans 17 amino acids. Filled out from reference TRBV11-1 and TRBJ2-5, the complete variable domain reads EAEVAQSPRYKITEKSQAVAFWCDPISGHATLYWYRQILGQGPELLVQFQDESVVDDSQLPKDRFSAERLKGVDSTLKIQPAELGDSAMYLCASSFDVGAGGYETQYFGPGTRLLVL.

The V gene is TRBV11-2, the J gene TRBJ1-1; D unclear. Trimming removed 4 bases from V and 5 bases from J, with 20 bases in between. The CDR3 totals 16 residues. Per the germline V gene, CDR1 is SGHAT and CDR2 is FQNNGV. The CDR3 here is CASSSPKIDRPTEAFF. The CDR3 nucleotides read TGTGCCAGCAGCTCCCCTAAAATCGATCGGCCGACTGAAGCTTTCTTT.

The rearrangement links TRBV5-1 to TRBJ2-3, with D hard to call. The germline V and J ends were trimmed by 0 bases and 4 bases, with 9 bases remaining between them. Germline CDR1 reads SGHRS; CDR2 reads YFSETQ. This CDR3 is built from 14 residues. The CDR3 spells CASSLETPSDTQYF. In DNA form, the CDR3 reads TGCGCCAGCAGCTTGGAAACTCCCTCAGATACGCAGTATTTT. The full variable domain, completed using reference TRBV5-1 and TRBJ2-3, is KAGVTQTPRYLIKTRGQQVTLSCSPISGHRSVSWYQQTPGQGLQFLFEYFSETQRNKGNFPGRFSGRQFSNSRSEMNVSTLELGDSALYLCASSLETPSDTQYFGPGTRLTVL.

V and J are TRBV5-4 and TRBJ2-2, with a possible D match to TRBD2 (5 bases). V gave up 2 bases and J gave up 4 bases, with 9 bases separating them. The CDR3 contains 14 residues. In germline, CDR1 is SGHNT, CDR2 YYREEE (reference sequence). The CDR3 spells CASSLASRTGELFF. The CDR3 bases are TGTGCCAGCAGCTTAGCTAGCCGCACCGGGGAGCTGTTTTTT.

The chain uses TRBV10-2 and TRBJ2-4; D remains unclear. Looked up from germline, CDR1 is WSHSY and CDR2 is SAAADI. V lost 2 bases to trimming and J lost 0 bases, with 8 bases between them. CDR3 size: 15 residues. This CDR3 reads CASSEPLIAKNIQYF. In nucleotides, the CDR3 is TGCGCCAGCAGTGAGCCCCTTATAGCCAAAAACATTCAGTACTTC.

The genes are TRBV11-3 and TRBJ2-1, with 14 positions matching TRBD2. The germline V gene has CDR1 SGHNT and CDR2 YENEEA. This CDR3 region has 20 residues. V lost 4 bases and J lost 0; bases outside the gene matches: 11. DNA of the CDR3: TGTGCCAGCAGCTCCCCCGGACTAGCGGGAGGACAAAGCTCCTACAATGAGCAGTTCTTC. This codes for CASSSPGLAGGQSSYNEQFF.

The CDR3 DNA sequence: TGTGCCAGCAGCCCCCGACAGGGGATGAACACTGAAGCTTTCTTT. This translates into CASSPRQGMNTEAFF. The chain combines TRBV11-2 with TRBJ1-1; 8 positions match TRBD1. CDR3 size: 15 residues. Looked up from germline, CDR1 is SGHAT and CDR2 is FQNNGV. The V gene end was trimmed by 5 bases and the J gene end by 0 bases; junction bases not matched to a gene: 5.